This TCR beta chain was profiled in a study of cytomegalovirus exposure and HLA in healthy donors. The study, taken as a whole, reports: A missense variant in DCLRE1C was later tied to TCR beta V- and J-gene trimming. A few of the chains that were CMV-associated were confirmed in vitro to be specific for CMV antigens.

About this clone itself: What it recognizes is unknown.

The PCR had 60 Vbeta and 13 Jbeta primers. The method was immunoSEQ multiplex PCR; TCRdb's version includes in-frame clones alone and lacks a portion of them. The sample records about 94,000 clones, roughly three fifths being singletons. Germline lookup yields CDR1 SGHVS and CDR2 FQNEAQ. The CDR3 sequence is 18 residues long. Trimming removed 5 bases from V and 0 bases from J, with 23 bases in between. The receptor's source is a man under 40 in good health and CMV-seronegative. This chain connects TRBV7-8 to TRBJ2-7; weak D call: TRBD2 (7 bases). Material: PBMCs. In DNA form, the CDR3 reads TGTGCCAGCAGCCCGGGATCCGGGGGGCTAGCGGACTCCTACGAGCAGTACTTC. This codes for CASSPGSGGLADSYEQYF.